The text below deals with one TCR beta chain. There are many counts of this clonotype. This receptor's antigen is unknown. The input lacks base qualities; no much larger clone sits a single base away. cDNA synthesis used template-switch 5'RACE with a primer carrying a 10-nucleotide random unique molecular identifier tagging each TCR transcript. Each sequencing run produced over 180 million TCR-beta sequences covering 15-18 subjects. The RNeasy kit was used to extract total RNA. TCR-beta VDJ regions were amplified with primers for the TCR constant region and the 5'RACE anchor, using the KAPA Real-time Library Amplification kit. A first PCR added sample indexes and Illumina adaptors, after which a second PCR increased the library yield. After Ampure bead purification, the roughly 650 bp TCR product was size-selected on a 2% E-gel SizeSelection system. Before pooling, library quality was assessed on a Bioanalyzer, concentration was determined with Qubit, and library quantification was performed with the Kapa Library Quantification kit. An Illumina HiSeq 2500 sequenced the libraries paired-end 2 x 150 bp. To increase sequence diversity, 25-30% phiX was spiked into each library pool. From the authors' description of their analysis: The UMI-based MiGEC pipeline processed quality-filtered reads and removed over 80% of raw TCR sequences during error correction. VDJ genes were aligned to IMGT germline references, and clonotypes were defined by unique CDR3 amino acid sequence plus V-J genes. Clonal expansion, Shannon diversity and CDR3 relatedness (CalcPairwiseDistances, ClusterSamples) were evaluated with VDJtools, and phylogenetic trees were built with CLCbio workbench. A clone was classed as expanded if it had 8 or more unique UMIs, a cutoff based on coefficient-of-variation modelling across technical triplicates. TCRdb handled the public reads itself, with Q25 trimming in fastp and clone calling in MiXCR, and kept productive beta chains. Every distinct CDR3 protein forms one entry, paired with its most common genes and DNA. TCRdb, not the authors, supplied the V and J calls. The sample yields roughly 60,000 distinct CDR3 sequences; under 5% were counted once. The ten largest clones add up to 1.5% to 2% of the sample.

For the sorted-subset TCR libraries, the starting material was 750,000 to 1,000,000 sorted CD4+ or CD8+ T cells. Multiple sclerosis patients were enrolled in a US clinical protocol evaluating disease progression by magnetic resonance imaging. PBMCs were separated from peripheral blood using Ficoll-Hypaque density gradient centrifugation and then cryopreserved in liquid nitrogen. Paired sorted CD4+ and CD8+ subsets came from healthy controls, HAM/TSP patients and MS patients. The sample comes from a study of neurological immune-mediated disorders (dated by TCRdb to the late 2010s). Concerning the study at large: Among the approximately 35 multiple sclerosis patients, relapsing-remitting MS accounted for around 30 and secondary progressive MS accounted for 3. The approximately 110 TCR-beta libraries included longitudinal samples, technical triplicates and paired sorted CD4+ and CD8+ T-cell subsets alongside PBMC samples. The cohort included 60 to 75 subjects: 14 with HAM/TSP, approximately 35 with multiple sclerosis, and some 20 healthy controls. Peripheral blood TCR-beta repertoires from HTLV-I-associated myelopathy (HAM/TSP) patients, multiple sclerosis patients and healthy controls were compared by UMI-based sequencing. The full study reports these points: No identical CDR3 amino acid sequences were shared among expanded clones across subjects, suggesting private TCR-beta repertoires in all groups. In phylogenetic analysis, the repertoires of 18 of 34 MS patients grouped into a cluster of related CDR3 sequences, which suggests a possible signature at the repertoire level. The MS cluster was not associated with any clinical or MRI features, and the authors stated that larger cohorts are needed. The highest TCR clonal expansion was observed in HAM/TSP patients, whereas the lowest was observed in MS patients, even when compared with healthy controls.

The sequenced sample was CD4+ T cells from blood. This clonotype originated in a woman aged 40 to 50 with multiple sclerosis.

The CDR3 reads as follows: CAIPDRGTDTQYF. The nucleotides are TGTGCCATTCCGGACAGGGGCACAGATACGCAGTATTTT. The chain is assembled from TRBV2 and TRBJ2-3; TRBD1 agrees with 8 junctional bases. Ends trimmed: V by 10 bases, J by 1 base; bases unmatched to a gene: 4. CDR1 and CDR2 are drawn from the germline V gene: SNHLY, FYNNEI. The CDR3 goes from the cysteine to the phenylalanine over 13 residues. The only DNA kept is the CDR3, 39 bases in frame from the first base.